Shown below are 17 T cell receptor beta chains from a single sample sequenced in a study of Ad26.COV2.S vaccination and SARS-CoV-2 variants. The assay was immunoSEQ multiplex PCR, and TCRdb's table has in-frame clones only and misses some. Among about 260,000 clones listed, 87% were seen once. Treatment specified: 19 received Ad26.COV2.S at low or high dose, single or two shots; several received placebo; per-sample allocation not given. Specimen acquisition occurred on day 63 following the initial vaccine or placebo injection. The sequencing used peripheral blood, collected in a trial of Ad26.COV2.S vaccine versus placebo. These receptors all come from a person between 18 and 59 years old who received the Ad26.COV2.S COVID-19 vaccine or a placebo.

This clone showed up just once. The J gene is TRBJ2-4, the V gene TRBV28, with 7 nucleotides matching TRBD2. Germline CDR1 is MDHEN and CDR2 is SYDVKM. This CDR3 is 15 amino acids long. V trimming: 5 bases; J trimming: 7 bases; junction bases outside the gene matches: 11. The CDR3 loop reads CASSPRTPGRNIQYF. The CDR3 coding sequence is TGTGCCAGCAGTCCCCGGACTCCCGGGAGGAACATTCAGTACTTC.

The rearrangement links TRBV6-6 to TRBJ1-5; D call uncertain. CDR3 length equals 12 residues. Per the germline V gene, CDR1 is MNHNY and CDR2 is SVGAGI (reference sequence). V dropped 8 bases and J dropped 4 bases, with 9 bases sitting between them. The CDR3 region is CASAVPNQPQHF. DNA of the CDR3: TGTGCCAGCGCTGTACCAAATCAGCCCCAGCATTTT.

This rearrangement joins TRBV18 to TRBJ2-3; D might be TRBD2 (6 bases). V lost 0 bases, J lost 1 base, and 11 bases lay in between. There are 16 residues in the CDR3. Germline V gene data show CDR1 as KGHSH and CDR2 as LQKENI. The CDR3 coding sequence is TGTGCCAGCTCACCACCATGGGGGGAGGGCACAGATACGCAGTATTTT. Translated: CASSPPWGEGTDTQYF.

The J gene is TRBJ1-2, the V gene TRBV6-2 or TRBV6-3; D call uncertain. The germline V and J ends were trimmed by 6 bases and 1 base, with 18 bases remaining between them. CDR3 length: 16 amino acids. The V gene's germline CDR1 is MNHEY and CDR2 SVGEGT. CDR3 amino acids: CASSSRTVPLNYGYTF. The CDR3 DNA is TGTGCCAGCAGCTCGCGGACCGTTCCGCTTAACTATGGCTACACCTTC.

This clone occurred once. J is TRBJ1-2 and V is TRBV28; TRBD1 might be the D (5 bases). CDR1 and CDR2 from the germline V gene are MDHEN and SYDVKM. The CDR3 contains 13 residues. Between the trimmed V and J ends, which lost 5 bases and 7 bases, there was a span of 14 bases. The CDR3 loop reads CASSLPPGAGYTF. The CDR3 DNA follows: TGTGCCAGCAGTCTCCCCCCCGGGGCTGGCTACACCTTC.

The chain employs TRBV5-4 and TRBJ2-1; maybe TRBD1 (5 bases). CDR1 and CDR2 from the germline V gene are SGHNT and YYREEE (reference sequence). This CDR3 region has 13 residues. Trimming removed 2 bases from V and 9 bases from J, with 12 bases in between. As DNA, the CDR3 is TGTGCCAGCAGCTTTCTGGGGCGGCTTGAGCAGTTCTTC. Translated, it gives CASSFLGRLEQFF.

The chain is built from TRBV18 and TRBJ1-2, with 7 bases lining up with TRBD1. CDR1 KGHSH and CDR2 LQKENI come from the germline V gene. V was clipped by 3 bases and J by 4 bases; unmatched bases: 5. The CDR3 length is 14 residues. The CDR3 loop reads CASSPGTARYGYTF. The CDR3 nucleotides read TGTGCCAGCTCACCGGGGACAGCTCGCTATGGCTACACCTTC.

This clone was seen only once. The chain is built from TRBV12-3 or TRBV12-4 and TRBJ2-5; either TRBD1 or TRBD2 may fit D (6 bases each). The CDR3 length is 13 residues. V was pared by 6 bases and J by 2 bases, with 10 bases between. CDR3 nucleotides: TGTGCCAGCAGACAGGGACTTCAAGAGACCCAGTACTTC. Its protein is CASRQGLQETQYF.

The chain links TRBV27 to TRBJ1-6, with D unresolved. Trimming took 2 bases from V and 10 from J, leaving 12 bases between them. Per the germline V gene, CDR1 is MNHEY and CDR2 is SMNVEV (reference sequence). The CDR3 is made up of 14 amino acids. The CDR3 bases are TGTGCCAGCAGTTTAAAGGCCGGACGGTCACCCCTCCACTTT. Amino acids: CASSLKAGRSPLHF.

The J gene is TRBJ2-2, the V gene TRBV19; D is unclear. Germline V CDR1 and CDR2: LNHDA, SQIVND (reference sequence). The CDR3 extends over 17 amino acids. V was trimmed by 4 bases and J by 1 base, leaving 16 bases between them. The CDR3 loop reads CASSTELAYLNTGELFF. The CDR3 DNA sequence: TGTGCCAGTAGTACGGAATTGGCCTACTTGAACACCGGGGAGCTGTTTTTT.

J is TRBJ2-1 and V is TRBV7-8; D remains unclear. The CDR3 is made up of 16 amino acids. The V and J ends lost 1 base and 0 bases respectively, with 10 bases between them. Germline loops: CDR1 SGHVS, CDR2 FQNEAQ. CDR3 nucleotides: TGTGCCAGCAGCTTAGATAGCTTTGGCTCCTACAATGAGCAGTTCTTC. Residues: CASSLDSFGSYNEQFF. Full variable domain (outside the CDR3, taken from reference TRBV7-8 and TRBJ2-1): GAGVSQSPRYKVAKRGQDVALRCDPISGHVSLFWYQQALGQGPEFLTYFQNEAQLDKSGLPSDRFFAERPEGSVSTLKIQRTQQEDSAVYLCASSLDSFGSYNEQFFGPGTRLTVL.

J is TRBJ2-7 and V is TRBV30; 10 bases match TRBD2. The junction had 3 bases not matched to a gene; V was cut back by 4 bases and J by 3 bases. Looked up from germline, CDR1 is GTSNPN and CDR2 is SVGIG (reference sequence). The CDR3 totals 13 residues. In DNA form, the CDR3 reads TGTGCCTGGACTAGCGGGGGAGTCTACGAGCAGTACTTC. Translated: CAWTSGGVYEQYF. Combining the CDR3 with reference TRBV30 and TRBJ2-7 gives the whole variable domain SQTIHQWPATLVQPVGSPLSLECTVEGTSNPNLYWYRQAAGRGLQLLFYSVGIGQISSEVPQNLSASRPQDRQFILSSKKLLLSDSGFYLCAWTSGGVYEQYFGPGTRLTVT.

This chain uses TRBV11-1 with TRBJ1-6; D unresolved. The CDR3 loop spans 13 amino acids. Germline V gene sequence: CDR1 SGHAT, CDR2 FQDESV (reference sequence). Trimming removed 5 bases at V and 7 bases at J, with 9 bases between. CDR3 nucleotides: TGTGCCAGCAGCATATCACAGAATTCACCCCTCCACTTT. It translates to CASSISQNSPLHF. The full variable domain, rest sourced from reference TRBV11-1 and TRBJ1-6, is EAEVAQSPRYKITEKSQAVAFWCDPISGHATLYWYRQILGQGPELLVQFQDESVVDDSQLPKDRFSAERLKGVDSTLKIQPAELGDSAMYLCASSISQNSPLHFGNGTRLTVT.

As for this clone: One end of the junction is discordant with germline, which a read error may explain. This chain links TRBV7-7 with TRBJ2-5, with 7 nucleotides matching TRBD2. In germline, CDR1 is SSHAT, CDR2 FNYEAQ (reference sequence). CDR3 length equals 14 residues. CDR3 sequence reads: CASSLSGLQETQYF. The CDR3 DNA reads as TGTGCTAGCAGCCTTAGCGGGTTACAAGAGACCCAGTACTTC.

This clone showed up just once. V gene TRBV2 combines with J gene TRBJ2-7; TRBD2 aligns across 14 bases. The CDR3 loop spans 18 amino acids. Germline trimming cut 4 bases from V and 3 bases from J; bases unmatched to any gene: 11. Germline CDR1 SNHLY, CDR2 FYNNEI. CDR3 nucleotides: TGTGCCAGCAGTGGGGGACTAGCGGGAGTCCAGGGGGTCTACGAGCAGTACGTC. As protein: CASSGGLAGVQGVYEQYV.

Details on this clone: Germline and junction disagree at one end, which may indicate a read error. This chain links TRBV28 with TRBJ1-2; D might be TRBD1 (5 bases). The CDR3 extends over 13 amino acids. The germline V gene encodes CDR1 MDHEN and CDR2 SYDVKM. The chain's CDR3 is CASSDASTGTKSF. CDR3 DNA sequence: TGTGCCAGCAGTGACGCCTCAACCGGGACGAAGTCGTTC.

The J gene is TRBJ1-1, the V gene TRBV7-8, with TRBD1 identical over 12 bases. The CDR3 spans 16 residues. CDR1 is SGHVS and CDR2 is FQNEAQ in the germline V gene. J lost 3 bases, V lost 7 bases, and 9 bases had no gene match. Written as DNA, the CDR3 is TGTGCCAGCATCCCCCGCGGGACAGGGGGCTACACTGAAGCTTTCTTT. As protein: CASIPRGTGGYTEAFF.